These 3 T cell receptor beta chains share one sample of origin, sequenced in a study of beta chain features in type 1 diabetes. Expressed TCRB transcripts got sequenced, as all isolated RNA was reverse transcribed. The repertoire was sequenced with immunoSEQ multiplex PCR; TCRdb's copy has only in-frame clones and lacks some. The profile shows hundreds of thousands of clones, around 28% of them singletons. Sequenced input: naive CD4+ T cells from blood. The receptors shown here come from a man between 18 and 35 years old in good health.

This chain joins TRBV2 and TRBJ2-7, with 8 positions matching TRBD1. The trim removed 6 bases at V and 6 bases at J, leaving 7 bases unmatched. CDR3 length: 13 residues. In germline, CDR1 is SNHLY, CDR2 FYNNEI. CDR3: CASRKGQVGEQYF. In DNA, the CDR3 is TGTGCCAGCAGAAAGGGACAGGTCGGCGAGCAGTACTTC.

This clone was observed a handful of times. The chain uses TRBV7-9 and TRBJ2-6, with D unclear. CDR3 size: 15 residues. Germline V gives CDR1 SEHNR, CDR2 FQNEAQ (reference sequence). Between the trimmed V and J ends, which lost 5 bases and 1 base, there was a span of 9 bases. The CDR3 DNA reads TGTGCCAGCAGCCCACGACAATCTGGGGCCAACGTCCTGACTTTC. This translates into CASSPRQSGANVLTF.

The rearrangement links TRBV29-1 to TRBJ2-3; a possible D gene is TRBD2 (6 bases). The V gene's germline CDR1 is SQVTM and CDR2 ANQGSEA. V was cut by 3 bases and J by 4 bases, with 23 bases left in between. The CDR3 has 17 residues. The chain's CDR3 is CSVEGLDSGGGADTQYF. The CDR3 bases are TGCAGCGTTGAGGGGCTGGATTCCGGAGGCGGGGCAGATACGCAGTATTTT.